This T cell receptor beta chain originates from a study of cytomegalovirus exposure and HLA in healthy donors. The wider study: Genotyping of nearly 400 donors showed that around 85% belonged to the Caucasian-associated ancestry cluster.

For this clone: Its antigen remains unidentified.

It was with 60 Vbeta and 13 Jbeta primers that the PCR ran. The assay was immunoSEQ multiplex PCR, and TCRdb's table has in-frame clones only and misses some. The sample lists 75,000 to 100,000 clones, 7.6% occurring once. This CDR3 comprises 13 residues. Germline assignment: CDR1 MDHEN and CDR2 SYDVKM. The V gene lost 4 bases and the J gene lost 10 bases, with 16 bases spanning the gap. Study-level findings and limits: Association of a missense DCLRE1C variant with TCR beta V- and J-gene trimming was reported in a later analysis. According to a later analysis, donors in an Asian-associated ancestry cluster reportedly had fewer N-insertions than the roughly 640-donor mean. What was likely a sequencing artifact was a cluster of highly shared sequence variants.

What was sequenced was PBMCs. The origin of this receptor is a man in his fifties in good health and CMV-seronegative. The V call is TRBV28, the J call TRBJ1-1, with D possibly matching TRBD1 (5 bases). The CDR3: CASSSSRGLGAFF. The DNA for the CDR3 is TGTGCCAGCAGTTCCTCCCGGGGACTCGGAGCTTTCTTT.